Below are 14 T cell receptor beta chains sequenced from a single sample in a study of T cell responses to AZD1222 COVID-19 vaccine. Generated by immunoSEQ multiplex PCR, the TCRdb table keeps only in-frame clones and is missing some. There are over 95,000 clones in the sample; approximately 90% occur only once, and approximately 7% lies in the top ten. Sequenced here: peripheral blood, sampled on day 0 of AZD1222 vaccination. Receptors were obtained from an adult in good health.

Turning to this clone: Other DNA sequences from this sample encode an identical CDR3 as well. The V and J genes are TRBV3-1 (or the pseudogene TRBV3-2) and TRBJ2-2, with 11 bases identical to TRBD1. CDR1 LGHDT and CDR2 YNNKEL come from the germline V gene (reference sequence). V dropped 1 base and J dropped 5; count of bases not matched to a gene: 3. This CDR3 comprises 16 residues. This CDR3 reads CASSQGTGGATGELFF. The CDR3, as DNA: TGTGCCAGCAGCCAAGGGACAGGGGGCGCGACCGGGGAGCTGTTTTTT.

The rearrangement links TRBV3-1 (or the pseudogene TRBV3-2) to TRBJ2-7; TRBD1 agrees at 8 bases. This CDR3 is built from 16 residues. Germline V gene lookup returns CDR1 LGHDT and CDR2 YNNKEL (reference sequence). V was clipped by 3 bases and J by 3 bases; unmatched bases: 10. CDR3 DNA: TGTGCCAGCAGCCAGGAGCGACAGGGGAAAATCTACGAGCAGTACTTC. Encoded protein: CASSQERQGKIYEQYF.

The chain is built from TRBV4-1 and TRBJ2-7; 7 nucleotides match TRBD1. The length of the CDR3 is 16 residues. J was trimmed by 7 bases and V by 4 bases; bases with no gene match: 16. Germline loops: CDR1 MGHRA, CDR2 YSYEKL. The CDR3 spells CASSRGTGTAEKEQYF. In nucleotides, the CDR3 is TGCGCCAGCAGCCGAGGAACCGGGACAGCGGAAAAGGAGCAGTACTTC.

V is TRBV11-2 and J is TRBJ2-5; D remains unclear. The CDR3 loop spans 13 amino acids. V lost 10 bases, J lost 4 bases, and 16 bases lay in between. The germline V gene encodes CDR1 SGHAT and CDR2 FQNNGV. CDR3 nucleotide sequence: TGTGCCACCGAATTCTGGGCAGGAGAGACCCAGTACTTC. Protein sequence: CATEFWAGETQYF.

CDR3 sequence (DNA): TGTGCCAGCTCTGGGACTAGCGGGGGGCCCTCCAGGAGCTCCTACAATGAGCAGTTCTTC. Translation gives CASSGTSGGPSRSSYNEQFF. This sequence joins TRBV5-8 and TRBJ2-1, with 15 bases lining up with TRBD2. J was trimmed by 0 bases and V by 7 bases; bases with no gene match: 14. CDR3 length: 20 residues. CDR1 and CDR2 from the germline V gene are SGHTS and YDEGEE.

The CDR3: CASRPQARQGETQYF. The CDR3 nucleotides read TGTGCCAGCAGACCGCAGGCCCGACAGGGAGAGACCCAGTACTTC. The J gene is TRBJ2-5, the V gene TRBV28; 7 bases map to TRBD1. This CDR3 contains 15 residues. J lost 4 bases, V lost 6 bases, and 11 bases had no gene match. Germline V gene lookup returns CDR1 MDHEN and CDR2 SYDVKM.

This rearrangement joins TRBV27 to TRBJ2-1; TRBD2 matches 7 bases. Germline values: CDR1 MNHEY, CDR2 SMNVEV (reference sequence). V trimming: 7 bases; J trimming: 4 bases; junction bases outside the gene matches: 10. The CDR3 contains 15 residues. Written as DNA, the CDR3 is TGTGCCAGCAAAGTACTACCGGGGGGTTACAATGAGCAGTTCTTC. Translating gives CASKVLPGGYNEQFF.

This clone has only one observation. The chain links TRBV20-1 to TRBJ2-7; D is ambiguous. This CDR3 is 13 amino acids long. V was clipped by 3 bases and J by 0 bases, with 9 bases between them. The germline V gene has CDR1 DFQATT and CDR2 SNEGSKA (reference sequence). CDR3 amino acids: CSASYPGSYEQYF. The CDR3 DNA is TGCAGTGCTAGTTACCCCGGCTCCTACGAGCAGTACTTC.

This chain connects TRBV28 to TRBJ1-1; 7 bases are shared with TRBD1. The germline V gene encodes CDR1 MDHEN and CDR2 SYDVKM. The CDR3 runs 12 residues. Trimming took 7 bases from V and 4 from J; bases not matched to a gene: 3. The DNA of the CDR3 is TGTGCCAGCACCCGACAGGGCACTGAAGCTTTCTTT. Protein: CASTRQGTEAFF.

CDR3 DNA sequence: TGTGCCAGCAGCGTAGAAGTGAACAGCCCCTATGGCTACACCTTC. Protein product: CASSVEVNSPYGYTF. The chain has TRBV9 and TRBJ1-2; D not resolved. V lost 0 bases to trimming and J lost 4 bases, with 13 bases between them. Germline CDR1 is SGDLS and CDR2 is YYNGEE. This CDR3 has 15 amino acids.

The CDR3 DNA is TGTGCCAGCAGTTTAACCGGGACAGCGGTTGAAGCTTTCTTT. Amino acid sequence: CASSLTGTAVEAFF. The rearrangement joins TRBV28 to TRBJ1-1; 7 nucleotides align to TRBD1. The CDR3 covers 14 residues. Germline CDR1 is MDHEN and CDR2 is SYDVKM. Trimming took 2 bases from V and 7 from J; bases not matched to a gene: 7.

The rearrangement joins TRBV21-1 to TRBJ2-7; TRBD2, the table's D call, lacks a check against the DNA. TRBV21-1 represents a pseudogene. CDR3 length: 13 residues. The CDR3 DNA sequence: TGTGCCAGCAAACCGGCGGGATGGCACGAGCAGTACTTC. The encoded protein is CASKPAGWHEQYF.

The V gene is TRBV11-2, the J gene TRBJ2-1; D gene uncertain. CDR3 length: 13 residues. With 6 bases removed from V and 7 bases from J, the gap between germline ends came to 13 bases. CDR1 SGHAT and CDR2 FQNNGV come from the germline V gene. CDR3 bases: TGTGCCAGCAGTAGAGACTCGTGGAATGAGCAGTTCTTC. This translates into CASSRDSWNEQFF.

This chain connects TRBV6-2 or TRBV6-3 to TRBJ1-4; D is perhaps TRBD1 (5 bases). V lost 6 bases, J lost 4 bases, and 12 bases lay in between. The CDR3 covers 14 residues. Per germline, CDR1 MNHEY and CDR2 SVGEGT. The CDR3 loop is CASSSDTHNEKLFF. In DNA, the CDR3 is TGTGCCAGCAGCTCGGACACTCATAATGAAAAACTGTTTTTT.